The 25 T cell receptor beta chains listed next were all sequenced from one sample in a study of human T cells and chemical hapten exposure. In TCRdb, the RACE reads were re-called with MiXCR into one record per CDR3 protein. This table holds under 70,000 distinct CDR3 sequences, roughly 10% found once. This sample's time point: pre-sensitization, week 0. Stated treatment: therapeutic diphenylcyclopropenone sensitization with weekly scalp DPC. Sequencing used whole blood, obtained in connection with sensitization to the hapten diphenylcyclopropenone (DPC). These receptor sequences come from a woman aged 40 to 50 with alopecia areata. Some clones in this sample may be carry-over from other donors' samples.

In this sample, this clonotype turned up a few times. The rearrangement uses TRBV14 and TRBJ1-2; D call uncertain. CDR3 length: 15 residues. CDR1 is SGHDN, CDR2 FVKESK, per germline. The germline V and J ends were trimmed by 4 bases and 3 bases, with 15 bases remaining between them. The CDR3 here is CASSPQAGSHYGYTF. As DNA, the CDR3 is TGTGCCAGCAGCCCCCAAGCAGGTAGCCACTATGGCTACACCTTC.

This clonotype came up a few times. The rearrangement uses TRBV4-3 and TRBJ2-3; no clear D gene. Trimming cost V 0 bases and J 6 bases, with 7 bases left between them. Germline lookup yields CDR1 LGHNA and CDR2 YSLEER. The CDR3 is 13 amino acids. The CDR3 nucleotides read TGCGCCAGCAGCCAAGATTGGACGGATACGCAGTATTTT. This gives the protein CASSQDWTDTQYF.

This clonotype has just a few counts. This chain links TRBV28 with TRBJ2-7; 8 bases agree with TRBD1. J lost 13 bases, V lost 4 bases, and 21 bases had no gene match. CDR1 and CDR2 (germline): MDHEN, SYDVKM. This CDR3 contains 16 residues. CDR3 region: CASSSRLGRGRLLSYF. In DNA form, the CDR3 reads TGTGCCAGCAGTTCGCGTTTGGGCAGGGGGCGGTTGCTTTCCTACTTC.

This clonotype came up many times. The chain recombines TRBV19 with TRBJ1-1, with TRBD1 as a possible D gene (6 bases). From germline, CDR1 is LNHDA and CDR2 SQIVND (reference sequence). V lost 3 bases and J lost 2, with 13 bases in between. There are 15 residues in the CDR3. CDR3 nucleotide sequence: TGTGCCAGTAGTATTAAGGACAGCCTAAACACTGAAGCTTTCTTT. Translating it yields CASSIKDSLNTEAFF.

The V call is TRBV29-1, the J call TRBJ2-6, with 7 positions matching TRBD1. This CDR3 contains 18 residues. V lost 5 bases, J lost 1 base, and 14 bases stayed unmatched. Per germline, CDR1 SQVTM and CDR2 ANQGSEA. The CDR3 DNA sequence: TGCAGCGTTAGATCCCAAAGGGGGCTGCGGTCTGGGGCCAACGTCCTGACTTTC. Its translation: CSVRSQRGLRSGANVLTF.

This clonotype was observed at least ten times. The chain carries TRBV7-9 and TRBJ1-5; 8 positions match TRBD1. CDR3 length equals 17 residues. J gave up 4 bases and V 1 base, and 9 bases lay outside the gene matches. CDR1 and CDR2 (germline): SEHNR, FQNEAQ (reference sequence). This chain's CDR3 is CASSLGAGQGTNQPQHF. The CDR3, as DNA: TGTGCCAGCAGCTTAGGGGCCGGACAGGGAACGAATCAGCCCCAGCATTTT. The whole variable domain, remainder taken from reference TRBV7-9 and TRBJ1-5, is DTGVSQNPRHKITKRGQNVTFRCDPISEHNRLYWYRQTLGQGPEFLTYFQNEAQLEKSRLLSDRFSAERPKGSFSTLEIQRTEQGDSAMYLCASSLGAGQGTNQPQHFGDGTRLSIL.

This sequence joins TRBV7-2 and TRBJ2-5; the match to TRBD2 covers 14 bases. The germline V gene has CDR1 SGHTA and CDR2 FQGNSA. The V and J ends lost 4 bases and 5 bases, in that order; junction bases with no gene match: 6. This CDR3 contains 16 residues. In DNA, the CDR3 is TGTGCCAGCAGCTCGCCGGGACTAGCGGGAGATGAGACCCAGTACTTC. Translating it yields CASSSPGLAGDETQYF.

Notes on this clonotype: At one of its ends the junction is not consistent with the germline gene, which may arise from a read error. J is TRBJ2-7 and V is TRBV28, with 9 bases matching TRBD1. The CDR3 has 12 residues. Germline V lookup: CDR1 MDHEN, CDR2 SYDVKM. CDR3: CASRGTGFSPHF. The CDR3, as DNA: TGTGCCAGCAGGGGGACAGGGTTTTCCCCCCACTTC.

This clonotype was observed a handful of times. V is TRBV6-6 and J is TRBJ2-3; TRBD2 might be the D (5 bases). V lost 4 bases, J lost 0 bases, and 8 bases lay in between. Germline V CDR1 and CDR2: MNHNY, SVGAGI (reference sequence). The CDR3 is 14 amino acids. The CDR3 sequence is CASSSGSSTDTQYF. In DNA, the CDR3 is TGTGCCAGCAGTTCGGGATCTAGCACAGATACGCAGTATTTT.

This clonotype has a handful of counts. The DNA for the CDR3 is TGTGCCAGCAGCCACACACAGGCCACCGGGGAGCTGTTTTTT. This encodes CASSHTQATGELFF. V is TRBV14 and J is TRBJ2-2; maybe TRBD1 (5 bases). This CDR3 has 14 amino acids. V lost 3 bases and J 4 bases, leaving 9 bases between the germline ends. CDR1 and CDR2 (germline): SGHDN, FVKESK.

In this sample, this clonotype turned up many times. V gene TRBV28 combines with J gene TRBJ1-5; no definite D call. V lost 2 bases and J lost 3, with 5 bases in between. The CDR3 is 13 amino acids. Germline V gives CDR1 MDHEN, CDR2 SYDVKM. This chain's CDR3 is CASSLQTNQPQHF. CDR3 DNA: TGTGCCAGCAGTTTACAGACCAATCAGCCCCAGCATTTT.

Ten or more counts support this clonotype. V usage is TRBV6-6 and J usage is TRBJ2-5; D might be TRBD1 (6 bases). The CDR3 has 14 amino acids. In germline, CDR1 is MNHNY, CDR2 SVGAGI (reference sequence). Trimming cost V 8 bases and J 5 bases, with 18 bases left between them. The DNA for the CDR3 is TGTGCCAGCGGGGGCGTTGGGGGCTGGGAGACCCAGTACTTC. This codes for CASGGVGGWETQYF.

This clonotype has just a few counts. The chain couples TRBV20-1 to TRBJ2-3; weak D call: TRBD2 (5 bases). V was shortened by 4 bases and J by 0 bases, with 14 bases between the two germline ends. The V gene's germline CDR1 is DFQATT and CDR2 SNEGSKA (reference sequence). The CDR3 is made up of 15 amino acids. The DNA for the CDR3 is TGCAGTGCTATCCGGGGAGCGCTGAGCACAGATACGCAGTATTTT. Its translation is CSAIRGALSTDTQYF.

This clonotype was detected ten times or more. The chain links TRBV6-2 or TRBV6-3 to TRBJ2-1, with 7 bases aligning to TRBD1. Unmatched junction bases numbered 7, after V lost 5 bases and J lost 6 bases. Germline V gene sequence: CDR1 MNHEY, CDR2 SVGEGT. The CDR3 is 14 amino acids. CDR3 sequence: CASSPVDRVNEQFF. The CDR3 region has the DNA TGTGCCAGCAGTCCAGTTGACAGGGTCAATGAGCAGTTCTTC.

Only a few counts were recorded for this clonotype. This chain connects TRBV12-1 to TRBJ2-2; the table's D call, TRBD2, was not checked against the DNA. TRBV12-1 represents a pseudogene. The CDR3 covers 14 residues. CDR3 sequence (DNA): TGTGCCAGCAGCTGCCGCGGGGACACCGGGGAGCTGTTTTTT. Protein sequence: CASSCRGDTGELFF.

This clonotype came up many times. The chain uses TRBV10-3 and TRBJ1-1; D is uncertain. CDR1 is ENHRY, CDR2 SYGVKD, per germline. V lost 8 bases and J lost 1, with 8 bases in between. CDR3 length: 12 residues. CDR3 loop: CAIGRTNTEAFF. The CDR3 DNA follows: TGTGCCATCGGGAGGACGAACACTGAAGCTTTCTTT.

This sequence joins TRBV30 and TRBJ1-1, with a tentative D call TRBD1 (5 bases). This CDR3 is 14 amino acids long. The V and J ends lost 0 bases and 10 bases respectively, with 18 bases between them. Germline CDR1 GTSNPN, CDR2 SVGIG (reference sequence). The CDR3 DNA is TGTGCCTGGAGTGTATTATCCCGGGGCGAAGGAGCTTTCTTT. It codes for CAWSVLSRGEGAFF.

This clonotype was observed a single time. A read error may explain this, as a much larger clone is one base away. The chain couples TRBV9 to TRBJ2-7; TRBD1 matches 8 bases. CDR1 is SGDLS, CDR2 YYNGEE, per germline. V lost 1 base, J lost 5 bases, and 5 bases stayed unmatched. The CDR3 covers 14 residues. DNA of the CDR3: TGTGCCAGCAGCGTAAGGGACAGGCCCCACGAGCAGTACTTC. The encoded protein is CASSVRDRPHEQYF. The full variable domain, completed using reference TRBV9 and TRBJ2-7, is DSGVTQTPKHLITATGQRVTLRCSPRSGDLSVYWYQQSLDQGLQFLIQYYNGEERAKGNILERFSAQQFPDLHSELNLSSLELGDSALYFCASSVRDRPHEQYFGPGTRLTVT.

The CDR3 loop reads CASSPGTGGSNAYEQYF. CDR3 coding DNA: TGTGCCAGCAGCCCAGGGACAGGGGGCTCCAACGCCTACGAGCAGTACTTC. This chain joins TRBV7-2 and TRBJ2-7; 12 bases match TRBD1. The junction had 10 bases not matched to a gene; V was cut back by 5 bases and J by 2 bases. The CDR3 runs 17 residues. The germline gives CDR1 SGHTA, CDR2 FQGNSA.

The sample holds many counts of this clonotype. V gene TRBV6-5 combines with J gene TRBJ1-2; the D gene is possibly TRBD1 (5 bases). The CDR3 contains 14 residues. Trimming cost V 5 bases and J 3 bases, with 13 bases left between them. CDR1 and CDR2 from the germline V gene are MNHEY and SVGAGI. This CDR3 is CASSRTRGHYGYTF. The CDR3 nucleotides are TGTGCCAGCAGTCGAACCCGGGGCCACTATGGCTACACCTTC.

This clonotype was recorded many times. This chain links TRBV11-1 with TRBJ2-1, with 12 bases that match TRBD2. This CDR3 comprises 16 residues. Unmatched junction bases numbered 10, after V lost 4 bases and J lost 9 bases. Germline CDR1 is SGHAT and CDR2 is FQDESV (reference sequence). The CDR3 sequence: CASSSPGLAGVGEQFF. The CDR3 DNA reads as TGTGCCAGCAGCTCCCCGGGACTAGCGGGTGTTGGTGAGCAGTTCTTC.

The chain couples TRBV12-3 or TRBV12-4 to TRBJ1-3; no clear D gene. Trimming cost V 4 bases and J 4 bases, with 8 bases left between them. This CDR3 is 13 amino acids long. CDR3 region: CASSYSGGNTIYF. The CDR3 coding sequence is TGTGCCAGCAGTTACTCCGGAGGAAACACCATATATTTT.

Many counts were recorded for this clonotype. This chain links TRBV7-2 with TRBJ1-5, with a possible D match to TRBD1 (5 bases). Germline V gene sequence: CDR1 SGHTA, CDR2 FQGNSA. There are 17 residues in the CDR3. The V and J ends lost 0 bases and 0 bases respectively, with 12 bases between them. For the CDR3, the DNA is TGTGCCAGCAGCTTAGCCGGTCGGGGGAATAGCAATCAGCCCCAGCATTTT. This gives the protein CASSLAGRGNSNQPQHF.

Many counts were recorded for this clonotype. In DNA, the CDR3 is TGTGCCAGCAGTTACTTCTCGGGGACCGAGCAGTACTTC. Amino acids: CASSYFSGTEQYF. The chain carries TRBV6-5 and TRBJ2-7; TRBD1 or TRBD2 may be the D gene (5 bases each). Trimming shortened V by 1 base and J by 6 bases, and 10 bases separated the two germline ends. The germline CDR1 and CDR2 sequences are MNHEY and SVGAGI. This CDR3 spans 13 amino acids.

Ten or more counts support this clonotype. One end of the junction does not line up with germline, which may come from a read error. The chain is built from TRBV20-1 and TRBJ1-6; D gene unclear. CDR1 and CDR2 (germline): DFQATT, SNEGSKA (reference sequence). The length of the CDR3 is 14 residues. CDR3: CSARVGIGNSPLHF. The CDR3 DNA is TGCAGCGCTAGGGTGGGGATCGGGAATTCACCCCTCCACTTT.